These 12 T cell receptor beta chains came from one sample sequenced in a study of vaccination effects on CD4 cells after COVID-19. The table came from immunoSEQ multiplex PCR; TCRdb's copy has only in-frame clones and leaves some out. Here the sample spans roughly 24,000 clones, 76% being singletons. Antigen-specific CD4+ T cells were expanded with viral peptide pools in the ViraFEST assay before sequencing. Culturing for 9 to 10 days preceded CD4+ T cell isolation. SARS-CoV-2 infected the person between March and December 2020, as confirmed by PCR. No antigens are known for them. The sample consisted of CD4+ T cells from PBMCs cultured with SARS-CoV-2 spike peptides, taken before COVID-19 vaccination. Receptors were obtained from a human donor who had a prior SARS-CoV-2 infection.

The V and J genes are TRBV4-3 and TRBJ2-2; D not resolved. The V end was cut by 0 bases, the J end by 2 bases, with 16 bases between. The CDR3 length is 18 residues. The germline V gene encodes CDR1 LGHNA and CDR2 YSLEER. Written as DNA, the CDR3 is TGCGCCAGCAGCCAAGAACCTGCGAGCAACGACAACACCGGGGAGCTGTTTTTT. Protein product: CASSQEPASNDNTGELFF.

The rearrangement uses TRBV25-1 and TRBJ1-1; 7 nucleotides line up with TRBD1. Germline V lookup: CDR1 MGHDK, CDR2 SYGVNS. The CDR3 consists of 13 residues. V gave up 3 bases and J gave up 4 bases; unmatched junction bases: 2. In nucleotides, the CDR3 is TGTGCCAGCAGTGAGGACAGGAGCACTGAAGCTTTCTTT. Translation gives CASSEDRSTEAFF. Variable domain in full (rest from reference TRBV25-1 and TRBJ1-1): EADIYQTPRYLVIGTGKKITLECSQTMGHDKMYWYQQDPGMELHLIHYSYGVNSTEKGDLSSESTVSRIRTEHFPLTLESARPSHTSQYLCASSEDRSTEAFFGQGTRLTVV.

This chain joins TRBV11-3 and TRBJ2-5, with 8 bases lining up with TRBD2. CDR3 length equals 15 residues. J gave up 4 bases and V 4 bases, and 8 bases lay outside the gene matches. Germline CDR1 and CDR2: SGHNT and YENEEA. For the CDR3, the DNA is TGTGCCAGCAGCTCTAGCCGGACTAGCCCAGAGACCCAGTACTTC. This gives the protein CASSSSRTSPETQYF. The full variable domain, completed using reference TRBV11-3 and TRBJ2-5, is EAGVVQSPRYKIIEKKQPVAFWCNPISGHNTLYWYLQNLGQGPELLIRYENEEAVDDSQLPKDRFSAERLKGVDSTLKIQPAELGDSAVYLCASSSSRTSPETQYFGPGTRLLVL.

The J gene is TRBJ2-5, the V gene TRBV5-1; D gene uncertain. The CDR3 length is 17 residues. Trimming removed 1 base from V and 1 base from J, with 17 bases in between. Germline loops: CDR1 SGHRS, CDR2 YFSETQ. The CDR3 DNA reads TGCGCCAGCAGCTTGTACGTTGAGTTATCATCCCAAGAGACCCAGTACTTC. As protein: CASSLYVELSSQETQYF.

The chain recombines TRBV2 with TRBJ1-6; D is perhaps TRBD1 (6 bases). Germline V gene lookup returns CDR1 SNHLY and CDR2 FYNNEI. The CDR3 totals 13 residues. V lost 4 bases and J lost 8, with 9 bases in between. The CDR3 coding sequence is TGTGCCAGCAGTGCACAGGGCGATTCACCCCTCCACTTT. Amino acid sequence: CASSAQGDSPLHF. The variable domain in full, completed from reference TRBV2 and TRBJ1-6, reads EPEVTQTPSHQVTQMGQEVILRCVPISNHLYFYWYRQILGQKVEFLVSFYNNEISEKSEIFDDQFSVERPDGSNFTLKIRSTKLEDSAMYFCASSAQGDSPLHFGNGTRLTVT.

The chain links TRBV6-2 or TRBV6-3 to TRBJ2-6; D is perhaps TRBD2 (7 bases). Per the germline V gene, CDR1 is MNHEY and CDR2 is SVGEGT. This CDR3 comprises 16 residues. V was cut by 6 bases and J by 4 bases, with 16 bases left in between. CDR3: CASRPRGEGGANVLTF. In nucleotides, the CDR3 is TGTGCCAGCAGACCTAGGGGGGAGGGAGGGGCCAACGTCCTGACTTTC.

The genes are TRBV6-5 and TRBJ2-3; D ambiguous. The V end was cut by 2 bases, the J end by 2 bases, with 8 bases between. Germline V CDR1 and CDR2: MNHEY, SVGAGI. This CDR3 has 14 amino acids. The DNA of the CDR3 is TGTGCCAGCAGTTACAAGGACCCCACAGATACGCAGTATTTT. This gives the protein CASSYKDPTDTQYF.

This clone came up a few times. V and J are TRBV6-2 or TRBV6-3 and TRBJ1-5; TRBD1 is a possible D gene (5 bases). The CDR3 sequence is 14 residues long. CDR1 and CDR2 from the germline V gene are MNHEY and SVGEGT. V shed 0 bases and J shed 5 bases, with 8 bases lying between them. CDR3 loop: CASSYSQGDQPQHF. CDR3 bases: TGTGCCAGCAGTTACTCGCAGGGTGATCAGCCCCAGCATTTT.

The chain uses TRBV4-2 and TRBJ1-4; 8 bases map to TRBD1. Germline CDR1 and CDR2: LGHNA and YNFKEQ. Trimming took 1 base from V and 5 from J; bases not matched to a gene: 3. The length of the CDR3 is 15 residues. This chain's CDR3 is CASSQGTGPNEKLFF. The CDR3 region has the DNA TGTGCCAGCAGCCAAGGGACAGGGCCAAATGAAAAACTGTTTTTT.

The rearrangement uses TRBV18 and TRBJ2-1; TRBD2 aligns across 9 bases. CDR3 length: 17 residues. V trimming: 4 bases; J trimming: 2 bases; junction bases outside the gene matches: 9. Germline V CDR1 and CDR2: KGHSH, LQKENI. The CDR3 reads CASSQLAGTNTYNEQFF. As DNA, the CDR3 is TGTGCCAGCTCACAACTAGCGGGCACAAATACCTACAATGAGCAGTTCTTC.

In its sample, this clone was seen a few times. This rearrangement joins TRBV7-9 to TRBJ2-7, with TRBD2 matching 9 bases. The CDR3 contains 15 residues. V trimming: 5 bases; J trimming: 2 bases; junction bases outside the gene matches: 7. CDR1 and CDR2 (germline): SEHNR, FQNEAQ (reference sequence). CDR3 DNA: TGTGCCAGCAGCCTCACCATAGCGGGAGCCTACGAGCAGTACTTC. Its protein is CASSLTIAGAYEQYF. The entire variable domain, with the rest obtained from reference TRBV7-9 and TRBJ2-7, is as follows: DTGVSQNPRHKITKRGQNVTFRCDPISEHNRLYWYRQTLGQGPEFLTYFQNEAQLEKSRLLSDRFSAERPKGSFSTLEIQRTEQGDSAMYLCASSLTIAGAYEQYFGPGTRLTVT.

The gene calls are TRBV7-9 and TRBJ2-3; 10 nucleotides align to TRBD2. Germline CDR1 and CDR2: SEHNR and FQNEAQ (reference sequence). The V gene end was trimmed by 4 bases and the J gene end by 2 bases; junction bases not matched to a gene: 6. The CDR3 is 16 residues long. CDR3 sequence reads: CASSSVAGGVTDTQYF. The CDR3 bases are TGTGCCAGCAGCTCAGTAGCGGGAGGCGTCACAGATACGCAGTATTTT.